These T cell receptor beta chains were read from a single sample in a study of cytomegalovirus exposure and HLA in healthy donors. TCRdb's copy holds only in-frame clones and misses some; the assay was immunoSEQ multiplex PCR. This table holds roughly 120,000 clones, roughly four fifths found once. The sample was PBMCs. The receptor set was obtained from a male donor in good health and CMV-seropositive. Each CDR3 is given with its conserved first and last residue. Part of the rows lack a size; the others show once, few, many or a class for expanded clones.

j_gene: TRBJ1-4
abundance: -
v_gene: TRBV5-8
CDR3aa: CASSLPGNEKLFF

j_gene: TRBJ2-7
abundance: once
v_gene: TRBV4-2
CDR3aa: CASSQGEGPGEYF

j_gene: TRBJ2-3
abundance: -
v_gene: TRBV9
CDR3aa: CASSRRGGDTQYF

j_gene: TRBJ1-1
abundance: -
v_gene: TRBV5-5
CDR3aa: CASSWSDRKAFF

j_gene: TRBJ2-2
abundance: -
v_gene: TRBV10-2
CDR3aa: CASRGLAGSGELFF

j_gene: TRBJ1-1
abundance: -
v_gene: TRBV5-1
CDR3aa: CASRTGVWDTEAFF

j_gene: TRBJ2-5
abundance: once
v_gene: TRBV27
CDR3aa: CASSLPFGETQYF

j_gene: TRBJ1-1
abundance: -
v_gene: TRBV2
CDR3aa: CASSESDSPEAFF

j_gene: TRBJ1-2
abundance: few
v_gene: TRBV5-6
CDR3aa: CASSSGHLIGYTF

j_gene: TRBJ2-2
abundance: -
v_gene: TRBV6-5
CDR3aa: CASRLREGTGELFF

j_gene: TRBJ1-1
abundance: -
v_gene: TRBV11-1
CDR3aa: CASSLDRDTEAFF

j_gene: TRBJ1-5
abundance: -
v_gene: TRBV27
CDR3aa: CASSPRQSNQPQHF

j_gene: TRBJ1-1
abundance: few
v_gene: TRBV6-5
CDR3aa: CASTMGGGNTEAFF

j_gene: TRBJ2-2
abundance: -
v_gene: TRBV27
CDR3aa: CASSRPGTGTGNTGELFF

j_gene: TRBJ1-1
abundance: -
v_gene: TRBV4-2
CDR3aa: CASSLDGAGVTEAFF

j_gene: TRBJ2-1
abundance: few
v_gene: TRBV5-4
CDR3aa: CASSLRQLPNEQFF

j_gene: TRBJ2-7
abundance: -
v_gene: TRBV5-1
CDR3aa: CASSSGGGYEQYF

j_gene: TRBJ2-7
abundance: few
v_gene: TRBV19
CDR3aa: CASSTTPGVEQYF

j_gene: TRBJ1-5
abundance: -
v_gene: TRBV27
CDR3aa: CASSFRGSNQPQHF

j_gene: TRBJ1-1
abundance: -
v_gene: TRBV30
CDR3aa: CALTLGPNTEAFF

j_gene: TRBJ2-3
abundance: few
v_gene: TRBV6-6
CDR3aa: CASIPRAGGTQYF

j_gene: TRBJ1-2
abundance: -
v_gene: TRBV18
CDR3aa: CASSPPQGGLVFGYTF

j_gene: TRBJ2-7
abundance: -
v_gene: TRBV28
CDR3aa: CASRERTGLLGGNYEQYF

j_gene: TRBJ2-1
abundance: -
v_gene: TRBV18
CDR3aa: CASSPPTSYNEQFF

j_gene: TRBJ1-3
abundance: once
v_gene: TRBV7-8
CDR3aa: CASSLETYFSGNTIYF

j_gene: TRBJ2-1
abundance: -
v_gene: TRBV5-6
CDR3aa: CASTSGTGVYNEQFF

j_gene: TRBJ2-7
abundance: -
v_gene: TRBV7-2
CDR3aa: CASSLEDRYSYEQYF

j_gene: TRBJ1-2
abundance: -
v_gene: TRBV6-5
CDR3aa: CASSYSSGFPNYGYTF

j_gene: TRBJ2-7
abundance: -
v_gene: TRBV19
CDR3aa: CASSIDASFYEQYF

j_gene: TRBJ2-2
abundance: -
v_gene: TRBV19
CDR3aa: CASSLPPGELFF

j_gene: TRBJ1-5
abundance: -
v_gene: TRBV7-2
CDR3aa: CASSLAQWLQPQHF

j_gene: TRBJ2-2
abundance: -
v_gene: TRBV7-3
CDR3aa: CASSPDRVAGELFF

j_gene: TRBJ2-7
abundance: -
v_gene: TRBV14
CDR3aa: CASSHDPGLWSEQYF

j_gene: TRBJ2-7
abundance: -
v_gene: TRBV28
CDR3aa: CASSPPGTYEQYF

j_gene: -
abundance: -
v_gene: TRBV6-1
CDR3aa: CASSGGFRINSYEQYF

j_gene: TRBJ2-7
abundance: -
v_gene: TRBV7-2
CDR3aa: CASSLAGGPYEQYF

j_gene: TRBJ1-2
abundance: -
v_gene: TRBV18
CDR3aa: CASSPGTDYGYTF

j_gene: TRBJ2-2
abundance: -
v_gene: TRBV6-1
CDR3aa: CATRGSTTWAGELFF

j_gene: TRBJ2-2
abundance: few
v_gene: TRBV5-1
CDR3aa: CASSLHGTNTGELFF

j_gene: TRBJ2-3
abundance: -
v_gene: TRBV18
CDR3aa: CASSPAPYTDTQYF

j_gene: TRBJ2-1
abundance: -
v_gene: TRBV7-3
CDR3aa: CASSREVAGSYNEQFF

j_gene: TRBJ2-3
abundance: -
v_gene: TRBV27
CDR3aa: CATSDRGIVDTQYF

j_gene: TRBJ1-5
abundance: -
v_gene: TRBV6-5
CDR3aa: CASSLRGDNQPQHF

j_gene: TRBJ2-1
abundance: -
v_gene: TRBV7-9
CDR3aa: CASSLEAASGSNEQFF

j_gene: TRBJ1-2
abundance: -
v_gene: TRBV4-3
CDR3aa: CASSQDLGLANYGYTF

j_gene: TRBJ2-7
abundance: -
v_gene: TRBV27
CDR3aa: CASSATPGTSSYEQYF

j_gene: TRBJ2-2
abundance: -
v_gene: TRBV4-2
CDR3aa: CASSLRENTGELFF

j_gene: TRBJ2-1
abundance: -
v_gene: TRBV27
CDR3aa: CASSLMGLAYNEQFF

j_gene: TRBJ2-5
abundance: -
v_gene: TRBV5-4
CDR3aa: CASSFKQNLQETQYF

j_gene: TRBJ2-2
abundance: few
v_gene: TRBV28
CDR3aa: CASSPPFGGGATGELFF

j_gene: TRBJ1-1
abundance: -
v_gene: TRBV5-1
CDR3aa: CASSLAQQLSEAFF

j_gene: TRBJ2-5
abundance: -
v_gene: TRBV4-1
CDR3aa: CASSHRTSGQETQYF